The 19 T cell receptor beta chains listed next were all sequenced from one sample in a study of shared clonotypes between healthy human individuals. Clones were read by immunoSEQ multiplex PCR, and TCRdb kept only the in-frame ones, dropping some. The sample yields about 550,000 clones, 95% to 96% seen once. Only CD45RO-negative cells positively selected for CCR7 counted as naive CD8 cells, so terminally differentiated effector memory CD45RA+ cells were excluded. The sequenced sample consisted of naive CD8+ T cells sorted from blood. These receptors originate from a young woman in good health.

In its sample, this clone was seen a few times. The rearrangement uses TRBV4-1 and TRBJ1-2; D unresolved. Trimming pared 0 bases from V and 7 bases from J, leaving 12 bases between. The CDR3 covers 14 residues. Germline V gene data show CDR1 as MGHRA and CDR2 as YSYEKL. CDR3 DNA sequence: TGCGCCAGCAGCCAAGATCAAAGGGCGTCTGGCTACACCTTC. It encodes CASSQDQRASGYTF.

The rearrangement links TRBV19 to TRBJ1-2, with D perhaps matching TRBD1 (5 bases). Between the trimmed V and J ends, which lost 1 base and 10 bases, there was a span of 10 bases. The CDR3 runs 12 residues. CDR1 and CDR2 from the germline V gene are LNHDA and SQIVND (reference sequence). The CDR3 sequence is CASSIAGLDYTF. The CDR3 coding sequence is TGTGCCAGTAGTATAGCAGGGTTGGACTACACCTTC.

This clone was seen just once. The chain combines TRBV19 with TRBJ2-5, with D maybe TRBD2 (6 bases). Trimming shortened V by 5 bases and J by 11 bases, and 12 bases separated the two germline ends. CDR1 and CDR2 from the germline V gene are LNHDA and SQIVND (reference sequence). CDR3 size: 11 residues. The CDR3 DNA is TGTGCCAGTAGTCCCTGGGGGGAGCAGTACTTC. Its protein product is CASSPWGEQYF. The full variable domain, its missing parts supplied by reference TRBV19 and TRBJ2-5, is DGGITQSPKYLFRKEGQNVTLSCEQNLNHDAMYWYRQDPGQGLRLIYYSQIVNDFQKGDIAEGYSVSREKKESFPLTVTSAQKNPTAFYLCASSPWGEQYFGPGTRLLVL.

The chain uses TRBV7-3 and TRBJ1-1; D might be TRBD1 (5 bases). The germline V gene encodes CDR1 SGHTA and CDR2 FQGTGA. This CDR3 contains 14 residues. The V end lost 1 base, the J end lost 1 base, and 7 bases lay between the germline ends. The CDR3 region has the DNA TGTGCCAGCAGCTTAATGGGGGAGAACACTGAAGCTTTCTTT. It specifies CASSLMGENTEAFF.

About this clone itself: Other DNA sequences in the sample encode the same CDR3. V usage is TRBV6-5 and J usage is TRBJ1-2; D not certain. CDR3 length: 15 amino acids. Germline assignment: CDR1 MNHEY and CDR2 SVGAGI. The V end was cut by 3 bases, the J end by 4 bases, with 15 bases between. CDR3 in amino acids: CASSYTFGATYGYTF. The CDR3 DNA reads TGTGCCAGCAGTTATACGTTTGGTGCCACCTATGGCTACACCTTC.

CDR3 region: CASSSWISDEQYF. CDR3 DNA: TGTGCCAGTAGTAGTTGGATTAGCGACGAGCAGTACTTC. The rearrangement links TRBV19 to TRBJ2-7, with a possible D match to TRBD2 (5 bases). This CDR3 has 13 residues. Germline V lookup: CDR1 LNHDA, CDR2 SQIVND (reference sequence). V shed 4 bases and J shed 5 bases, with 12 bases lying between them. Using reference TRBV19 and TRBJ2-7 for the parts outside the CDR3, the full variable domain is DGGITQSPKYLFRKEGQNVTLSCEQNLNHDAMYWYRQDPGQGLRLIYYSQIVNDFQKGDIAEGYSVSREKKESFPLTVTSAQKNPTAFYLCASSSWISDEQYFGPGTRLTVT.

The chain is built from TRBV27 and TRBJ2-7; D is possibly TRBD1 or TRBD2 (5 bases each). V lost 3 bases and J lost 3, with 21 bases in between. Germline lookup yields CDR1 MNHEY and CDR2 SMNVEV (reference sequence). This CDR3 region has 17 residues. The CDR3: CASSLGTPGASRYEQYF. The CDR3 DNA is TGTGCCAGCAGTTTGGGGACCCCTGGGGCTAGTCGCTACGAGCAGTACTTC.

This chain links TRBV28 with TRBJ1-1, with a possible D match to TRBD1 (6 bases). Germline CDR1 and CDR2: MDHEN and SYDVKM. The CDR3 runs to 15 residues. Between the trimmed V and J ends, which lost 1 base and 4 bases, there was a span of 13 bases. In DNA, the CDR3 is TGTGCCAGCAGTTTATCCCGCCGGGGGGCCACTGAAGCTTTCTTT. Translated: CASSLSRRGATEAFF. The variable domain in full, completed from reference TRBV28 and TRBJ1-1, reads DVKVTQSSRYLVKRTGEKVFLECVQDMDHENMFWYRQDPGLGLRLIYFSYDVKMKEKGDIPEGYSVSREKKERFSLILESASTNQTSMYLCASSLSRRGATEAFFGQGTRLTVV.

This clone appeared once. The chain has TRBV9 and TRBJ2-2; no reliable D call. Trimming removed 0 bases at V and 7 bases at J, with 7 bases between. The CDR3 sequence is 13 residues long. Germline V CDR1 and CDR2: SGDLS, YYNGEE. DNA for the CDR3: TGTGCCAGCAGCGTAGATGAATTCGGGGAGCTGTTTTTT. It translates to CASSVDEFGELFF.

The V and J genes are TRBV9 and TRBJ2-6; D remains ambiguous. The V end lost 4 bases, the J end lost 3 bases, and 8 bases lay between the germline ends. The CDR3 runs to 14 residues. CDR1 and CDR2 from the germline V gene are SGDLS and YYNGEE. CDR3 residues: CASSPLNGANVLTF. The CDR3 DNA reads TGTGCCAGCAGCCCCCTCAATGGGGCCAACGTCCTGACTTTC.

This clone was recorded once. This sequence joins TRBV19 and TRBJ2-7, with a tentative D call TRBD1 (6 bases). This CDR3 contains 15 residues. Trimming took 3 bases from V and 0 from J, leaving 12 bases between them. Per the germline V gene, CDR1 is LNHDA and CDR2 is SQIVND (reference sequence). CDR3 in DNA: TGTGCCAGTAGTATCGGGCAGGGGTTCTCCTACGAGCAGTACTTC. This encodes CASSIGQGFSYEQYF.

J is TRBJ1-5 and V is TRBV7-9, with D maybe TRBD1 (6 bases). The V end lost 1 base, the J end lost 6 bases, and 13 bases lay between the germline ends. Germline CDR1 reads SEHNR; CDR2 reads FQNEAQ (reference sequence). The CDR3 runs to 15 residues. The CDR3 DNA is TGTGCCAGCAGCTTAGGCGGGGGCGCGGGTCAGCCCCAGCATTTT. It encodes CASSLGGGAGQPQHF.

The rearrangement links TRBV10-1 to TRBJ2-7; 9 bases are shared with TRBD2. V trimming: 5 bases; J trimming: 2 bases; junction bases outside the gene matches: 4. This CDR3 region has 14 residues. CDR1 is WNHNN, CDR2 SYGVQD, per germline (reference sequence). The CDR3, as DNA: TGCGCCAGCAGTCCGGGACTAGCAGCCTACGAGCAGTACTTC. It is translated as CASSPGLAAYEQYF.

Remarks on this clone: Other DNA sequences in this specimen translate into the identical CDR3. The gene calls are TRBV28 and TRBJ2-7; D perhaps matches TRBD2 (5 bases). V was shortened by 3 bases and J by 4 bases, with 13 bases between the two germline ends. The CDR3 contains 14 residues. Germline V CDR1 and CDR2: MDHEN, SYDVKM. The CDR3 protein is CASSFGLAGYEQYF. In DNA form, the CDR3 reads TGTGCCAGCAGTTTTGGTCTAGCCGGTTACGAGCAGTACTTC.

The chain has TRBV19 and TRBJ2-2; no reliable D call. Germline V gene sequence: CDR1 LNHDA, CDR2 SQIVND (reference sequence). CDR3 length: 10 residues. V lost 10 bases, J lost 5 bases, and 5 bases lay in between. CDR3 bases: TGTGCCATAGGTACCGGGGAGCTGTTTTTT. Residues: CAIGTGELFF.

The count of this clone is one. The chain has TRBV27 and TRBJ2-3; 11 bases agree with TRBD2. The trim removed 5 bases at V and 4 bases at J, leaving 5 bases unmatched. This CDR3 has 15 amino acids. CDR1 and CDR2 (germline): MNHEY, SMNVEV (reference sequence). For the CDR3, the DNA is TGTGCCAGCAGTCCCCTAGCGGGAGGTGCAGATACGCAGTATTTT. Encoded protein: CASSPLAGGADTQYF.

The V gene is TRBV21-1, the J gene TRBJ1-5. TRBV21-1 is tagged as a pseudogene. This CDR3 is 15 amino acids long. CDR3 DNA sequence: TGTGCCAGCACCCTAGGGAGGGGGCGAGGTCAGCCCCAGCATTTT. Its protein is CASTLGRGRGQPQHF.

The chain employs TRBV10-1 and TRBJ2-2, with D uncertain. The CDR3 covers 14 residues. V was trimmed by 4 bases and J by 2 bases, leaving 8 bases between them. Germline loops: CDR1 WNHNN, CDR2 SYGVQD (reference sequence). The DNA for the CDR3 is TGCGCCAGCAGTGCCACACCCAACACCGGGGAGCTGTTTTTT. Its translation is CASSATPNTGELFF.

As to this clone: This specimen includes other DNA sequences encoding the same CDR3. V gene TRBV5-1 combines with J gene TRBJ2-2; D unclear. The CDR3 sequence is 12 residues long. V was cut by 10 bases and J by 4 bases, with 11 bases left in between. From germline, CDR1 is SGHRS and CDR2 YFSETQ. CDR3 protein: CASSPGTGELFF. Here the CDR3 DNA reads TGCGCCTCCTCCCCGGGCACCGGGGAGCTGTTTTTT. The full variable domain, its missing parts supplied by reference TRBV5-1 and TRBJ2-2, is KAGVTQTPRYLIKTRGQQVTLSCSPISGHRSVSWYQQTPGQGLQFLFEYFSETQRNKGNFPGRFSGRQFSNSRSEMNVSTLELGDSALYLCASSPGTGELFFGEGSRLTVL.